Listed below are T cell receptor beta chains from one sample, sequenced in a study of blood T cell repertoires in COVID-19. Produced via immunoSEQ multiplex PCR; TCRdb's table is partial and in-frame only. The table shows under 200,000 clones, with 87% occurring only once. Sequences were obtained from PBMCs or T cells enriched from blood (not recorded which). The receptor set was obtained from a woman in her forties or fifties who had recovered from COVID-19. Each CDR3 is given with its conserved first and last residue. The order of the fields is V gene, J gene, D gene, clone size, CDR3 protein, CDR3 DNA. A D gene is named only where the DNA matches it firmly. Some rows mark clone size as missing; the rest say once, few, many or name a class of expanded clone.

V gene: TRBV6-5
J gene: TRBJ1-2
D gene: TRBD1
clone size: -
CDR3 protein: CASRPDRGRSGYTF
CDR3 DNA: TGTGCCAGCAGACCAGACAGGGGTAGAAGCGGCTACACCTTC

V gene: TRBV5-1
J gene: TRBJ2-3
D gene: -
clone size: -
CDR3 protein: CASSPEGDSTDTQYF
CDR3 DNA: TGCGCCAGCAGCCCCGAGGGAGATTCCACAGATACGCAGTATTTT

V gene: TRBV15
J gene: TRBJ1-6
D gene: -
clone size: -
CDR3 protein: CATSRDQGLSNSPLHF
CDR3 DNA: TGTGCCACCAGCAGAGATCAGGGGTTGAGTAATTCACCCCTCCACTTT

V gene: TRBV2
J gene: TRBJ1-5
D gene: -
clone size: -
CDR3 protein: CASGQPNQPQHF
CDR3 DNA: TGTGCCAGCGGACAGCCCAATCAGCCCCAGCATTTT

V gene: TRBV7-9
J gene: TRBJ2-1
D gene: TRBD1
clone size: -
CDR3 protein: CASSSSGTGWNEQFF
CDR3 DNA: TGTGCCAGCAGCTCCTCCGGGACAGGGTGGAATGAGCAGTTCTTC

V gene: TRBV28
J gene: TRBJ2-6
D gene: TRBD1
clone size: -
CDR3 protein: CASSSTGEAGANVLTF
CDR3 DNA: TGTGCCAGCAGTTCGACAGGGGAGGCTGGGGCCAACGTCCTGACTTTC

V gene: TRBV19
J gene: TRBJ1-3
D gene: TRBD1
clone size: -
CDR3 protein: CATQGDNSGNTIYF
CDR3 DNA: TGTGCCACCCAGGGGGATAACTCTGGAAACACCATATATTTT

V gene: TRBV18
J gene: TRBJ1-1
D gene: TRBD1
clone size: -
CDR3 protein: CASSPTTGGMNTEAFF
CDR3 DNA: TGTGCCAGCTCACCAACCACAGGGGGCATGAACACTGAAGCTTTCTTT

V gene: TRBV2
J gene: TRBJ1-5
D gene: TRBD1
clone size: -
CDR3 protein: CASIGQGDGQPQHF
CDR3 DNA: TGTGCCAGCATCGGACAGGGGGACGGGCAGCCCCAGCATTTT

V gene: TRBV7-2
J gene: TRBJ1-1
D gene: -
clone size: -
CDR3 protein: CASSLSGTVMNTEAFF
CDR3 DNA: TGTGCCAGCAGCTTAAGCGGTACGGTCATGAACACTGAAGCTTTCTTT

V gene: TRBV27
J gene: TRBJ1-1
D gene: -
clone size: -
CDR3 protein: CASSSPPGGTEAFF
CDR3 DNA: TGTGCCAGCAGTTCCCCCCCCGGGGGCACTGAAGCTTTCTTT

V gene: TRBV15
J gene: TRBJ1-5
D gene: -
clone size: few
CDR3 protein: CATSRVSAAMYSNQPQHF
CDR3 DNA: TGTGCCACCAGCAGAGTTTCGGCAGCGATGTATAGCAATCAGCCCCAGCATTTT

V gene: TRBV2
J gene: TRBJ2-3
D gene: -
clone size: -
CDR3 protein: CASHPLPASASTDTQYF
CDR3 DNA: TGTGCCAGCCACCCCTTACCCGCTAGTGCGAGCACAGATACGCAGTATTTT

V gene: TRBV19
J gene: TRBJ2-1
D gene: TRBD1
clone size: -
CDR3 protein: CASSTTGGQFF
CDR3 DNA: TGTGCCAGTAGTACCACAGGGGGGCAGTTCTTC

V gene: TRBV15
J gene: TRBJ2-7
D gene: TRBD2
clone size: -
CDR3 protein: CATSRVRSGSFAEQYF
CDR3 DNA: TGTGCCACCAGCAGAGTGAGGAGCGGGAGCTTCGCCGAGCAGTACTTC

V gene: TRBV30
J gene: TRBJ2-7
D gene: -
clone size: -
CDR3 protein: CAWRGSSYEQYF
CDR3 DNA: TGTGCCTGGAGGGGGAGCTCCTACGAGCAGTACTTC

V gene: TRBV9
J gene: TRBJ2-7
D gene: -
clone size: -
CDR3 protein: CASSVTGASYEQYF
CDR3 DNA: TGTGCCAGCAGCGTGACGGGAGCTTCCTACGAGCAGTACTTC

V gene: TRBV6-6
J gene: TRBJ2-3
D gene: TRBD1
clone size: -
CDR3 protein: CASSRTGDGTDTQYF
CDR3 DNA: TGTGCCAGCAGCCGAACAGGGGACGGGACAGATACGCAGTATTTT

V gene: TRBV21-1
J gene: TRBJ1-6
D gene: -
clone size: once
CDR3 protein: CASSTPGTGGAGNSPLHF
CDR3 DNA: TGTGCCAGCAGCACACCCGGGACAGGGGGCGCCGGTAATTCACCCCTCCACTTT

V gene: TRBV3-1/TRBV3-2
J gene: TRBJ2-2
D gene: TRBD2
clone size: -
CDR3 protein: CASTPTSGINTGELFF
CDR3 DNA: TGTGCCAGCACCCCGACTAGCGGTATTAACACCGGGGAGCTGTTTTTT

V gene: TRBV5-1
J gene: TRBJ1-4
D gene: -
clone size: -
CDR3 protein: CASSLVAGGGEKLFF
CDR3 DNA: TGCGCCAGCAGCTTGGTCGCAGGAGGAGGTGAAAAACTGTTTTTT

V gene: TRBV6-5
J gene: TRBJ2-5
D gene: -
clone size: -
CDR3 protein: CASSPEPGQETQYF
CDR3 DNA: TGTGCCAGCAGCCCCGAGCCCGGGCAAGAGACCCAGTACTTC

V gene: TRBV2
J gene: TRBJ2-1
D gene: TRBD2
clone size: -
CDR3 protein: CASTRGLAGVAGEQFF
CDR3 DNA: TGTGCCAGCACCCGCGGACTAGCGGGAGTTGCGGGAGAGCAGTTCTTC

V gene: TRBV25-1
J gene: TRBJ2-7
D gene: -
clone size: -
CDR3 protein: CASREGLYEQYF
CDR3 DNA: TGTGCCAGCCGGGAAGGGCTATACGAGCAGTACTTC

V gene: TRBV7-2
J gene: TRBJ1-1
D gene: TRBD1
clone size: -
CDR3 protein: CASSSTGRNTEAFF
CDR3 DNA: TGTGCCAGCAGCTCGACAGGGAGGAACACTGAAGCTTTCTTT

V gene: TRBV5-1
J gene: TRBJ1-1
D gene: TRBD1
clone size: -
CDR3 protein: CASSSGGFAEAFF
CDR3 DNA: TGCGCCAGCAGCTCAGGGGGGTTTGCTGAAGCTTTCTTT

V gene: TRBV28
J gene: TRBJ1-3
D gene: -
clone size: -
CDR3 protein: CASSFLGSGNTIYF
CDR3 DNA: TGTGCCAGCAGTTTTCTAGGCTCCGGAAACACCATATATTTT

V gene: TRBV28
J gene: TRBJ2-7
D gene: TRBD1
clone size: -
CDR3 protein: CASSTSGTGPYEQYF
CDR3 DNA: TGTGCCAGCAGCACCTCCGGGACAGGGCCCTACGAGCAGTACTTC

V gene: TRBV29-1
J gene: TRBJ1-5
D gene: -
clone size: few
CDR3 protein: CSVQEYSNQPQHF
CDR3 DNA: TGCAGCGTTCAGGAATATAGCAATCAGCCCCAGCATTTT

V gene: TRBV27
J gene: TRBJ1-1
D gene: -
clone size: -
CDR3 protein: CASSFGPDTEAFF
CDR3 DNA: TGTGCCAGCAGTTTTGGGCCGGACACTGAAGCTTTCTTT